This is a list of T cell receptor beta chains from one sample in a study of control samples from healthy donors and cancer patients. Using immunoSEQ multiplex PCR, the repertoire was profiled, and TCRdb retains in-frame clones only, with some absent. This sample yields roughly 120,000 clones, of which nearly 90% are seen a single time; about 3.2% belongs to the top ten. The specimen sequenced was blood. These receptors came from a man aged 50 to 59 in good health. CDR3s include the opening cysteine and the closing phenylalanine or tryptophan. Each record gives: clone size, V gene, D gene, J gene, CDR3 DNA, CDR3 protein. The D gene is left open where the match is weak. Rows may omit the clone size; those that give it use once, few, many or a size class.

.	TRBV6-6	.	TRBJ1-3	TGTGCCAGCAGTCCACGGGCGAACACCATATATTTT	CASSPRANTIYF
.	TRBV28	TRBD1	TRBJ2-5	TGTGCCAGCAGTTCCGGGACAGGGTGGGGGCAAGAGACCCAGTACTTC	CASSSGTGWGQETQYF
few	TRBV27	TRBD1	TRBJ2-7	TGTGCCAGCAGCAACAGGGGAGCAGGCTACGAGCAGTACTTC	CASSNRGAGYEQYF
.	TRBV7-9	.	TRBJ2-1	TGTGCCAGCAGCTTAGCCGGCGGTGAGCAGTTCTTC	CASSLAGGEQFF
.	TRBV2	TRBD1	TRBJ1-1	TGTGCCAGCAGTGCTCAACGACAGGGCGGAACTGAAGCTTTCTTT	CASSAQRQGGTEAFF
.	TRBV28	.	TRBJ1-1	TGTGCCAGCAGCCTCATGAACACTGAAGCTTTCTTT	CASSLMNTEAFF
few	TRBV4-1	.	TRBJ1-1	TGCGCCAGCAGCCAAGGGACGGAGATGAACACTGAAGCTTTCTTT	CASSQGTEMNTEAFF
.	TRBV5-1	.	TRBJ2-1	TGCGCCAGCAGCTTCGAAAGCGGGCGCGGAAATGAGCAGTTCTTC	CASSFESGRGNEQFF
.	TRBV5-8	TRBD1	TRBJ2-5	TGTGCCAGCAGTCGGGACAGGGGTCAGGAGACCCAGTACTTC	CASSRDRGQETQYF
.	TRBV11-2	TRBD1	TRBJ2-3	TGTGCCAGCAGCTTCGGACAGGGCACAGATACGCAGTATTTT	CASSFGQGTDTQYF
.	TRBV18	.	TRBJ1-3	TGTGCCAGCTCACCCTATTCCTCCGGGACACCAAGCTCTGGAAACACCATATATTTT	CASSPYSSGTPSSGNTIYF
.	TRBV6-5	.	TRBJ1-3	TGTGCCAGCACAGGGACTGGAAACACCATATATTTT	CASTGTGNTIYF
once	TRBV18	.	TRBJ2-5	TGTGCCAGCTCACCACCGCAGCAAGAGACCCAGTACTTC	CASSPPQQETQYF
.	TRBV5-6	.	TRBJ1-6	TGTGCCAGCAGCTTAATGGACAGCGCTTATAATTCACCCCTCCACTTT	CASSLMDSAYNSPLHF
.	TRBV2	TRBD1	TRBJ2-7	TGTGCCAGCCTCCGGGACAGGGGAACTTACGAGCAGTACTTC	CASLRDRGTYEQYF
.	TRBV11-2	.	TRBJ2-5	TGTGCCAGCAGGGTTCTAGGGGGACCTAAATACTTC	CASRVLGGPKYF
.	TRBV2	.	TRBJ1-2	TGTGCCAGCAGTGAAGGGATTTACTATGGCTACACCTTC	CASSEGIYYGYTF
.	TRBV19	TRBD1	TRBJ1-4	TGTGCCAGTAGTCCCGGGACAGGGACTAATGAAAAACTGTTTTTT	CASSPGTGTNEKLFF
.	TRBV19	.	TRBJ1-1	TGTGCCAGTAGGGGAGGGGCCAGGGGATTTCCGTCTGAAGCTTTCTTT	CASRGGARGFPSEAFF
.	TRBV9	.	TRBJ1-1	TGTGCCAGCAGTACCGGGGCGGGTTTTGGCACTGAAGCTTTCTTT	CASSTGAGFGTEAFF
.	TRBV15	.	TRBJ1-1	TGTGCCACCAGCAGAGGGGGGAACATGAACACTGAAGCTTTCTTT	CATSRGGNMNTEAFF
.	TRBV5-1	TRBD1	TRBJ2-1	TGCGCCAGCAGCCCCACAGGGGTCTTCTACAATGAGCAGTTCTTC	CASSPTGVFYNEQFF
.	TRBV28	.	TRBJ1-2	TGTGCCAGCAGGCAAGACAGGAACTATGGCTACACCTTC	CASRQDRNYGYTF